A selection of T cell receptor beta chains follows, all from one sample in a study of graft-versus-host responses after intestinal transplantation. Only in-frame clones appear in the TCRdb table, and some are missing; sequencing was by immunoSEQ multiplex PCR. The data contain about 30,000 clones, approximately 93% of them singletons. Material: PBMCs, obtained 66 days after intestinal transplant. The receptor source for this set is a human patient who received an intestinal transplant, so some T cells may come from the graft donor. Each CDR3 is given with its conserved first and last residue. D genes are given only for firm matches. Clone sizes are given selectively: once, few, many, or a class where the clone is expanded.

j_call clone_size v_call d_call cdr3_aa cdr3_nt
TRBJ1-2 . TRBV30 . CAWRTTGERDGYTF TGTGCCTGGAGAACTACTGGGGAGCGGGATGGCTACACCTTC
TRBJ1-4 . TRBV27 . CASSSLQGREKLFF TGTGCCAGCAGCTCCCTCCAGGGACGTGAAAAACTGTTTTTT
TRBJ2-2 . TRBV7-6 . CASSWTVPGELFF TGTGCCAGCAGCTGGACAGTACCCGGGGAGCTGTTTTTT
TRBJ2-6 . TRBV7-9 . CASSFVGSGANVLTF TGTGCCAGCAGCTTCGTGGGGTCTGGGGCCAACGTCCTGACTTTC
TRBJ1-4 . TRBV25-1 TRBD1 CASSSRDRGLLNEKLFF TGTGCCAGCAGCAGCCGGGACAGGGGTCTTCTTAATGAAAAACTGTTTTTT
TRBJ2-3 . TRBV7-6 TRBD2 CASSYSGRAGADTQYF TGTGCCAGCAGCTATAGCGGGAGGGCCGGGGCAGATACGCAGTATTTT
TRBJ1-1 . TRBV19 TRBD1 CASSPGQGGTEAFF TGTGCCAGTAGTCCGGGACAGGGGGGGACTGAAGCTTTCTTT
TRBJ2-5 . TRBV7-2 . CASSLVERLGETQYF TGTGCCAGCAGCTTGGTGGAGCGGTTAGGAGAGACCCAGTACTTC
TRBJ2-1 . TRBV5-6 TRBD2 CASSAAGFNNEQFF TGTGCCAGCAGCGCAGCGGGGTTTAACAATGAGCAGTTCTTC
TRBJ1-2 . TRBV6-1 . CASSEGTVRGGYTF TGTGCCAGCAGTGAAGGGACGGTTAGAGGTGGCTACACCTTC
TRBJ2-5 . TRBV30 . CAWSSTPAWRETQYF TGTGCCTGGAGTTCCACCCCGGCCTGGCGGGAGACCCAGTACTTC
TRBJ2-5 . TRBV18 . CASSPSYNYQETQYF TGTGCCAGCTCACCTTCGTATAACTACCAAGAGACCCAGTACTTC
TRBJ1-1 . TRBV7-6 TRBD1 CASSPQQGGRAEAFF TGTGCCAGCAGCCCACAACAGGGGGGCAGGGCTGAAGCTTTCTTT
TRBJ2-1 once TRBV4-1 TRBD2 CASSQGGDYLNEQFF TGCGCCAGCAGCCAAGGCGGGGACTACCTCAATGAGCAGTTCTTC
TRBJ2-6 few TRBV30 TRBD2 CAWASGSTGANVLTF TGTGCCTGGGCTAGCGGGAGCACCGGGGCCAACGTCCTGACTTTC
TRBJ1-6 . TRBV9 . CASSVTAGRDSPLHF TGTGCCAGCAGCGTAACGGCAGGGAGGGATTCTCCCCTCCACTTT
TRBJ1-4 few TRBV15 . CATSRDGNREGSEKLFF TGTGCCACCAGCAGAGATGGGAACAGGGAGGGGAGCGAAAAACTGTTTTTT
TRBJ2-3 . TRBV7-6 . CASSLAVKTDTQYF TGTGCCAGCAGCTTAGCGGTAAAGACCGATACGCAGTATTTT
TRBJ1-5 . TRBV27 . CASSLGGLVNQPQHF TGTGCCAGCAGTTTAGGGGGTTTAGTCAATCAGCCCCAGCATTTT
TRBJ1-1 . TRBV27 . CASRAALNTEAFF TGTGCCAGCAGAGCGGCACTGAACACTGAAGCTTTCTTT
TRBJ2-1 . TRBV11-3 TRBD2 CASSLTGGSYNEQFF TGTGCCAGCAGCTTAACGGGAGGGTCCTACAATGAGCAGTTCTTC
TRBJ2-5 . TRBV5-8 . CASSLAGGAETQYF TGTGCCAGCAGCTTGGCCGGGGGAGCTGAGACCCAGTACTTC
TRBJ2-3 . TRBV15 TRBD2 CATSNERGGTDTQYF TGTGCCACCAGCAATGAGCGGGGGGGCACAGATACGCAGTATTTT
TRBJ1-4 . TRBV19 TRBD1 CASSIKPGGNEKLFF TGTGCCAGTAGTATCAAACCAGGGGGTAATGAAAAACTGTTTTTT
TRBJ2-1 . TRBV7-6 . CASSLPAGEAHLITYNEQFF TGTGCCAGCAGCCTACCTGCTGGGGAGGCACACCTCATTACCTACAATGAGCAGTTCTTC
TRBJ2-1 . TRBV15 TRBD1 CATSLWGFSGTGGYNEQFF TGTGCCACCAGCCTATGGGGGTTTAGCGGGACAGGGGGCTACAATGAGCAGTTCTTC
TRBJ2-2 . TRBV4-1 . CASSQATGELFF TGCGCCAGCAGCCAAGCGACCGGGGAGCTGTTTTTT
TRBJ2-2 . TRBV7-9 . CASSPGPGNTGELFF TGTGCCAGCAGCCCGGGGCCCGGTAACACCGGGGAGCTGTTTTTT
TRBJ2-3 few TRBV9 . CASSVDADTQYF TGTGCCAGCAGCGTAGACGCAGATACGCAGTATTTT
TRBJ1-2 . TRBV14 TRBD1 CASTPTDRRLNGYTF TGTGCCAGCACCCCAACGGACAGGAGGTTAAATGGCTACACCTTC
TRBJ2-7 . TRBV5-6 . CASSFTPTPSYEQYF TGTGCCAGCAGCTTTACTCCGACCCCCTCCTACGAGCAGTACTTC
TRBJ1-4 . TRBV9 TRBD1 CASSVEGQEELFF TGTGCCAGCAGCGTAGAGGGACAGGAGGAACTGTTTTTT
TRBJ2-5 . TRBV5-1 TRBD2 CASSLDGLAGETQYF TGCGCCAGCAGCTTGGATGGACTAGCGGGAGAGACCCAGTACTTC
TRBJ1-2 . TRBV7-2 . CASSPDRNGYTF TGTGCCAGCAGCCCCGACAGAAATGGCTACACCTTC
TRBJ2-1 once TRBV6-1 TRBD1 CASSADRGGYNEQFF TGTGCCAGCAGTGCGGACAGGGGGGGGTACAATGAGCAGTTCTTC
TRBJ1-2 . TRBV19 . CASSINLEYGYTF TGTGCCAGTAGTATTAACCTGGAATATGGCTACACCTTC
TRBJ1-2 . TRBV4-2 . CASSQSPGPGLYGYTF TGTGCCAGCAGCCAAAGCCCCGGCCCAGGTTTATATGGCTACACCTTC
TRBJ2-6 few TRBV5-1 . CASSGDGSSGANVLTF TGCGCCAGCAGCGGGGACGGGAGCTCTGGGGCCAACGTCCTGACTTTC
TRBJ2-2 . TRBV30 . CAWSWGPGELFF TGTGCCTGGAGCTGGGGCCCCGGGGAGCTGTTTTTT
TRBJ2-2 . TRBV6-6 . CASSRPGHTNTGELFF TGTGCTAGCAGTAGACCGGGACATACGAACACCGGGGAGCTGTTTTTT
TRBJ2-1 . TRBV1 . CTSTQKGETGGLAGHNEQFF TGCACCAGCACGCAAAAAGGGGAGACCGGAGGACTAGCGGGCCACAATGAGCAGTTCTTC
TRBJ1-1 once TRBV4-2 . CASSQAPGPNTEAFF TGTGCCAGCAGCCAAGCTCCGGGCCCGAACACTGAAGCTTTCTTT
TRBJ2-6 . TRBV6-4 TRBD1 CASSETGESGANVLTF TGTGCCAGCAGTGAAACAGGGGAATCCGGGGCCAACGTCCTGACTTTC
TRBJ2-7 . TRBV19 . CASSSHSSTYEQYF TGTGCCAGTAGTTCACATTCGTCGACCTACGAGCAGTACTTC
TRBJ2-7 . TRBV2 TRBD1 CASSEARQGTSYEQYF TGTGCCAGCAGTGAAGCCCGACAGGGCACCTCCTACGAGCAGTACTTC
TRBJ1-2 . TRBV15 . CATSRGDSYTF TGTGCCACCAGCAGAGGGGACTCCTACACCTTC
TRBJ2-4 . TRBV27 TRBD2 CASQSGSQENIQYF TGTGCCAGCCAGAGCGGGAGCCAGGAAAACATTCAGTACTTC
TRBJ2-7 . TRBV9 . CASSVENRVGYEQYF TGTGCCAGCAGCGTAGAGAACAGGGTTGGCTACGAGCAGTACTTC